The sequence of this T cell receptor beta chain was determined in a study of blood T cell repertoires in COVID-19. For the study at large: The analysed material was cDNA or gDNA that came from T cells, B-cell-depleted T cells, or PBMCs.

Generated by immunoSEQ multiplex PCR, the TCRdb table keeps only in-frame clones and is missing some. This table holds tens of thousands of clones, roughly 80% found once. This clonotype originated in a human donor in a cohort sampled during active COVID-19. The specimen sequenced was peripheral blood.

The CDR3 protein is CASRPIAGGAYEQYF. Written as DNA, the CDR3 is TGTGCCAGCAGACCAATAGCGGGAGGAGCCTACGAGCAGTACTTC. The rearrangement uses TRBV7-9 and TRBJ2-7; 10 bases align to TRBD2. V lost 6 bases and J lost 2; bases outside the gene matches: 7. CDR3 length: 15 residues. Per the germline V gene, CDR1 is SEHNR and CDR2 is FQNEAQ (reference sequence).